This is a list of T cell receptor beta chains from one sample in a study of human T cells and chemical hapten exposure. TCRdb reprocessed the 5' RACE reads via MiXCR and lists one record per CDR3 protein. The repertoire consists of 110,000 or so distinct CDR3 sequences, with around a fifth occurring once and the leading ten covering 2.5% to 3.5%. These receptors were obtained from a human donor in good health. Each CDR3 is given with its conserved first and last residue. The D gene is left open where the match is weak. A row's size may be missing; if present it is once, few, many or a size class.

TRBD1	TRBV12-3/TRBV12-4	TRBJ2-1	.	14	CASSQGGGANEQFF
TRBD1	TRBV6-5	TRBJ2-3	few	14	CASRAGGHRDTQYF
TRBD1	TRBV28	TRBJ1-2	few	15	CASSPQGARYYGYTF
TRBD1	TRBV12-3/TRBV12-4	TRBJ1-6	few	14	CASRLTGEHSPLHF
.	TRBV4-1	TRBJ1-5	few	15	CASSQEVVSNQPQHF
.	TRBV27	TRBJ2-2	few	14	CASSFGRGTGELFF
.	TRBV6-1	TRBJ1-5	few	16	CASTPQLWSSNQPQHF
TRBD2	TRBV30	TRBJ2-2	.	15	CAWSTGLAVTGELFF
.	TRBV19	TRBJ1-5	few	14	CASIPQGGSQPQHF
.	TRBV28	TRBJ2-6	.	14	CASSSLRGANVLTF
TRBD1	TRBV6-5	TRBJ2-5	.	16	CASSRTVGTAQETQYF
.	TRBV6-6	TRBJ2-1	.	15	CASTLGQISYNEQFF
TRBD2	TRBV28	TRBJ2-2	.	16	CASTLRTRPVTGELFF
.	TRBV12-3/TRBV12-4	TRBJ1-5	.	15	CASSLADGSNQPQHF
TRBD1	TRBV20-1	TRBJ2-7	few	13	CSARGDRDYEQYF
TRBD2	TRBV27	TRBJ2-1	few	18	CASRPGLAGGLAYNEQFF
.	TRBV7-9	TRBJ2-1	.	17	CASSHPQFQFSYNEQFF
.	TRBV11-2	TRBJ2-1	.	17	CASSYPRARSSYNEQFF
.	TRBV9	TRBJ2-1	few	15	CASRAPSGTYNEQFF
TRBD1	TRBV7-4	TRBJ1-5	few	16	CASSPQTGPSNQPQHF
.	TRBV12-3/TRBV12-4	TRBJ2-3	.	18	CASSLFAGILPFTDTQYF
TRBD1	TRBV20-1	TRBJ1-5	many	15	CSARVDREQGQPQHF